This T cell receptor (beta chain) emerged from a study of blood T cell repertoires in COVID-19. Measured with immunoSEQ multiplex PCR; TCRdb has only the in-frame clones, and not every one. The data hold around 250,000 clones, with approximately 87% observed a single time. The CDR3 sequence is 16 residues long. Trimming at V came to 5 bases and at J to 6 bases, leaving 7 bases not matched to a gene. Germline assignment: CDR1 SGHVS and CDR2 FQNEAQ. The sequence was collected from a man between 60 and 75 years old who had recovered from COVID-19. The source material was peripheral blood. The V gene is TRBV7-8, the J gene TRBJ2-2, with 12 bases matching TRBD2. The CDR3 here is CASSPRLAGVSGELFF. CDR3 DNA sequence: TGTGCCAGCAGCCCCCGACTAGCGGGAGTTTCCGGGGAGCTGTTTTTT. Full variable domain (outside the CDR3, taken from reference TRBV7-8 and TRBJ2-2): GAGVSQSPRYKVAKRGQDVALRCDPISGHVSLFWYQQALGQGPEFLTYFQNEAQLDKSGLPSDRFFAERPEGSVSTLKIQRTQQEDSAVYLCASSPRLAGVSGELFFGEGSRLTVL.